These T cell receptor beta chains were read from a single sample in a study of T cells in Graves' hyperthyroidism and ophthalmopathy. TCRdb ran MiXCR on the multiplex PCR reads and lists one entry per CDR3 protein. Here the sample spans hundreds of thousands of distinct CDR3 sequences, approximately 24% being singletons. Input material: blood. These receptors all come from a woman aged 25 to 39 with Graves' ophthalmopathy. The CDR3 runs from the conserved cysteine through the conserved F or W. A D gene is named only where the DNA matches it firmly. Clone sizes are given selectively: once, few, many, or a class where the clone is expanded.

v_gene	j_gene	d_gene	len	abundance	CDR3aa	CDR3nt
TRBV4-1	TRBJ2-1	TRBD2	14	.	CASTLAGVYNEQFF	TGCGCCAGCACGCTAGCGGGGGTCTACAATGAGCAGTTCTTC
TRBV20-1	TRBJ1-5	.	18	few	CSARAPHGTGTLNQPQHF	TGCAGTGCTAGAGCTCCCCATGGGACTGGGACGTTGAATCAGCCCCAGCATTTT
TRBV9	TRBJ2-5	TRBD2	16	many	CASSVGLRGFQETQYF	TGTGCCAGCAGCGTAGGGCTGCGGGGGTTCCAAGAGACCCAGTACTTC
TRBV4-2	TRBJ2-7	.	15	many	CASSQEVHRANEQYF	TGTGCCAGCAGCCAAGAGGTACATCGCGCCAACGAGCAGTACTTC
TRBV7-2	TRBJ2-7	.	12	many	CASLGGIHEQYF	TGTGCCAGCCTTGGGGGGATCCACGAGCAGTACTTC
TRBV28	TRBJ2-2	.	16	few	CASSLSLDSFTGELFF	TGTGCCAGCAGTTTATCACTCGACAGCTTTACCGGGGAGCTGTTTTTT
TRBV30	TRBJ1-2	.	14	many	CAWSKETGPSGYTF	TGTGCCTGGAGTAAGGAGACAGGCCCGTCCGGCTACACCTTC
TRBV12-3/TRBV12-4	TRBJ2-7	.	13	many	CASSSGQVYKQYF	TGTGCCAGCAGTTCCGGACAAGTTTACAAGCAGTACTTC
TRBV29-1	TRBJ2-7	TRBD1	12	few	CSVVTGVHEQYF	TGCAGCGTTGTAACAGGGGTTCACGAGCAGTACTTC
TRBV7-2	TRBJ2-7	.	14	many	CASSPDWGSYEQYF	TGTGCCAGCAGCCCAGACTGGGGTTCCTACGAGCAGTACTTC
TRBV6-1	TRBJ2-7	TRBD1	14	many	CASNPDRESYEQYF	TGTGCCAGCAATCCTGACAGGGAGAGCTACGAGCAGTACTTC
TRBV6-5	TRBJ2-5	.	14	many	CASSYSTYQETQYF	TGTGCCAGCAGTTACTCCACGTACCAAGAGACCCAGTACTTC
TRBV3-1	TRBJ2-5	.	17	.	CASSQDTGASVQETQYF	TGTGCCAGCAGCCAAGATACCGGCGCTAGCGTACAAGAGACCCAGTACTTC
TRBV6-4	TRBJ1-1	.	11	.	CASRPQPEAFF	TGTGCCAGCAGACCACAGCCTGAAGCTTTCTTT
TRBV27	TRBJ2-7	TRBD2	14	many	CASSLRGARYEQYF	TGTGCCAGCAGTTTGCGGGGGGCCCGATACGAGCAGTACTTC
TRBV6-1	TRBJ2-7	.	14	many	CASANLMTVYEQYF	TGTGCCAGCGCAAATCTGATGACAGTCTACGAGCAGTACTTC
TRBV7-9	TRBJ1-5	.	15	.	CASSLDRSGNQPQHF	TGTGCCAGCAGTCTCGACAGGTCGGGCAATCAGCCTCAGCATTTT
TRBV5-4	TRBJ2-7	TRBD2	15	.	CASSLNVVAGTEQYF	TGTGCCAGCAGCTTGAATGTCGTAGCGGGAACCGAGCAGTACTTC
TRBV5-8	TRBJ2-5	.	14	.	CASSLTSETETQYF	TGTGCCAGCAGCTTGACTAGTGAAACGGAGACCCAGTACTTC
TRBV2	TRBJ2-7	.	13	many	CASATVAAYEQYF	TGTGCCAGCGCTACCGTGGCGGCCTACGAGCAGTACTTC
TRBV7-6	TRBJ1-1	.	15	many	CASSPSWGSNTEAFF	TGTGCCAGCAGCCCTAGTTGGGGCTCGAACACTGAAGCTTTCTTT
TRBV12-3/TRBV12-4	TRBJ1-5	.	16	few	CASSSRVLGSNQPQHF	TGTGCCAGCAGCTCCAGGGTACTCGGAAGCAATCAGCCCCAGCATTTT
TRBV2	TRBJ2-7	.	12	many	CASSEGTYEQYF	TGTGCCAGCAGTGAGGGCACCTACGAGCAGTACTTC
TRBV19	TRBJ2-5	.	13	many	CASSIGPGETQYF	TGTGCCAGTAGTATAGGGCCAGGTGAGACCCAGTACTTC
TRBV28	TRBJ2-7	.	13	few	CASSSQTSYEQYF	TGTGCCAGCAGTTCCCAGACATCCTACGAGCAGTACTTC
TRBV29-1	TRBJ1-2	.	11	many	CSVDHRYGYTF	TGCAGCGTTGATCACCGATATGGCTACACCTTC
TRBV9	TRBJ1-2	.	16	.	CASSVTPRQDPLRDTF	TGTGCCAGCAGCGTAACCCCTCGACAAGACCCTCTGCGTGACACCTTC
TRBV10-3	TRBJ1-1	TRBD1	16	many	CAIRDSDREVIAEAFF	TGTGCCATCAGGGACAGCGACAGGGAGGTTATCGCTGAAGCTTTCTTT
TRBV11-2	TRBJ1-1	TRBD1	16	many	CASSLGRGQRATEAFF	TGTGCCAGCAGCCTGGGCAGGGGGCAGAGGGCCACTGAAGCTTTCTTT